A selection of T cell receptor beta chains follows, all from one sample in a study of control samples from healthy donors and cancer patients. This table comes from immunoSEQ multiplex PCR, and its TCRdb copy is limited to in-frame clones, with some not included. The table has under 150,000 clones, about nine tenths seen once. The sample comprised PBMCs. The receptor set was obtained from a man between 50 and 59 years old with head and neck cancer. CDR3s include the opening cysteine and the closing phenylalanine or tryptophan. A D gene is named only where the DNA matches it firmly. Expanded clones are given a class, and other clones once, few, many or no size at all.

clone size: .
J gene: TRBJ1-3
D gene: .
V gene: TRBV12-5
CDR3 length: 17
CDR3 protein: CASGFLTMGSPVNTIYF
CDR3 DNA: TGTGCTAGTGGTTTCCTGACTATGGGTTCCCCCGTAAACACCATATATTTT

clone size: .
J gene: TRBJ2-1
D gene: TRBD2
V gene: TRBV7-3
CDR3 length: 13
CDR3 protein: CASSLRGDNEQFF
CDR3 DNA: TGTGCCAGCAGCTTACGGGGGGACAATGAGCAGTTCTTC

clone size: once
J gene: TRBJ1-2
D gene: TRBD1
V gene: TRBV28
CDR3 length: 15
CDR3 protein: CASSASGGPRYGYTF
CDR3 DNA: TGTGCCAGCAGTGCCTCAGGGGGCCCCCGCTATGGCTACACCTTC

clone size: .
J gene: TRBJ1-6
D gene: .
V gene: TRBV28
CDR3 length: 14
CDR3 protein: CASSLRRSNSPLHF
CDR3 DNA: TGTGCCAGCAGTTTACGGAGAAGTAATTCACCCCTCCACTTT

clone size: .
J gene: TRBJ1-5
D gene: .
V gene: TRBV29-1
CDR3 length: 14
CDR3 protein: CSVVLGDSNQPQHF
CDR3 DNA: TGCAGCGTTGTCTTAGGGGATAGCAATCAGCCCCAGCATTTT

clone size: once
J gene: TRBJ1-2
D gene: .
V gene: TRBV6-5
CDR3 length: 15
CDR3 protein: CASSYSRQEDYGYTF
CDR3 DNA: TGTGCCAGCAGTTACTCACGACAGGAGGACTATGGCTACACCTTC

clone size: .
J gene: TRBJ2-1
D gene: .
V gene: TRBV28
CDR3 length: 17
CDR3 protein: CASSASQGVWSYNEQFF
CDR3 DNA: TGTGCCAGCAGTGCATCCCAAGGGGTATGGTCCTACAATGAGCAGTTCTTC

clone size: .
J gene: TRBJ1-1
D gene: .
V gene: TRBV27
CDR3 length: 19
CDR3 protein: CASSLSPTGLGGPNTEAFF
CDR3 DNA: TGTGCCAGCAGTTTATCGCCGACAGGCCTTGGGGGCCCTAACACTGAAGCTTTCTTT

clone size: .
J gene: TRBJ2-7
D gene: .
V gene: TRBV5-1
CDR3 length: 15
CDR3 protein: CASSALGGASYEQYF
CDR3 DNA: TGCGCCAGCAGCGCACTCGGGGGAGCTAGCTACGAGCAGTACTTC

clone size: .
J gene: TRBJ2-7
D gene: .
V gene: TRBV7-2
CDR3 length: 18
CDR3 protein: CASSLAPGDVRFSYEQYF
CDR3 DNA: TGTGCCAGCAGCTTAGCGCCGGGGGACGTCAGGTTTTCCTACGAGCAGTACTTC

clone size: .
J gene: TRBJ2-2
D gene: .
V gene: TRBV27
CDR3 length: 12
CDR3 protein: CASSFGGGELFF
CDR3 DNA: TGTGCCAGCAGTTTTGGGGGCGGGGAGCTGTTTTTT

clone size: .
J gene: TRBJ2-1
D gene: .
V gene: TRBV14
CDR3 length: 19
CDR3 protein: CASSREGRGPYLSYNEQFF
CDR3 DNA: TGTGCCAGCAGCCGAGAGGGGAGGGGGCCCTACCTTTCCTACAATGAGCAGTTCTTC

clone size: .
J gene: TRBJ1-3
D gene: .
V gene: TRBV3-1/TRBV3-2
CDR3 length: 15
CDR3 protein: CASSQMPGAGNTIYF
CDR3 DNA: TGTGCCAGCAGCCAAATGCCGGGGGCTGGAAACACCATATATTTT

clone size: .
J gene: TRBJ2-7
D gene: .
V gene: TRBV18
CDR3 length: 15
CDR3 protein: CASSPLVASYGEQYF
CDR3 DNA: TGTGCCAGCTCACCATTGGTGGCTAGCTACGGCGAGCAGTACTTC

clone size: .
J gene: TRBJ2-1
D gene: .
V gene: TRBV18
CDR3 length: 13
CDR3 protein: CASSPADYNEQFF
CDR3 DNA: TGTGCCAGCTCACCCGCAGATTACAATGAGCAGTTCTTC

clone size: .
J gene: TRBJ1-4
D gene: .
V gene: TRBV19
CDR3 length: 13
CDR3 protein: CATEGPPNEKLFF
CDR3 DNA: TGTGCCACCGAGGGTCCGCCTAATGAAAAACTGTTTTTT

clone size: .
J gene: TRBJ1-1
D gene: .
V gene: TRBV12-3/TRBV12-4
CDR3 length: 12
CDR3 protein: CASSLGQGEAFF
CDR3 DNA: TGTGCCAGCAGTTTGGGTCAAGGGGAAGCTTTCTTT

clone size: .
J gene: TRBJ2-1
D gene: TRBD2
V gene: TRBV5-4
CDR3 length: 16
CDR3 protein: CASSLGAGGWYNEQFF
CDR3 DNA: TGTGCCAGCAGCTTGGGAGCGGGAGGGTGGTACAATGAGCAGTTCTTC

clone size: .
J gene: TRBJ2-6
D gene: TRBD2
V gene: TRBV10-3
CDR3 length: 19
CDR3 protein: CAISEKGASGNSGANVLTF
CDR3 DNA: TGTGCCATCAGTGAAAAGGGGGCTAGCGGGAACTCTGGGGCCAACGTCCTGACTTTC

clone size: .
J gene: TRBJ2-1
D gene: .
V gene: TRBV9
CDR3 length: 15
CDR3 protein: CASSGRTRGHNEQFF
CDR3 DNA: TGTGCCAGCAGCGGGCGGACCAGAGGTCACAATGAGCAGTTCTTC

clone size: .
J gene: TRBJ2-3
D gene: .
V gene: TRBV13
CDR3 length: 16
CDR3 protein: CASSFAGEGSTDTQYF
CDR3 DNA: TGTGCCAGCAGTTTCGCCGGCGAGGGGAGCACAGATACGCAGTATTTT

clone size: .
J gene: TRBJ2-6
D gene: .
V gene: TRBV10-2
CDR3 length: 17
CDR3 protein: CASTRGGAGSGANVLTF
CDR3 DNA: TGCGCCAGCACCCGAGGGGGGGCGGGATCTGGGGCCAACGTCCTGACTTTC

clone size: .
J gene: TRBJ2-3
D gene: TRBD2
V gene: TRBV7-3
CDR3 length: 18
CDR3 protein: CASSLGSKGGGNWDTQYF
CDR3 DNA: TGTGCCAGCAGCTTAGGTTCAAAGGGCGGGGGAAATTGGGATACGCAGTATTTT

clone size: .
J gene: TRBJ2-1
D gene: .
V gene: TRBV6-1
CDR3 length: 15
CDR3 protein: CASSEQAGAYNEQFF
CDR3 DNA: TGTGCCAGCAGTGAGCAGGCAGGGGCCTACAATGAGCAGTTCTTC

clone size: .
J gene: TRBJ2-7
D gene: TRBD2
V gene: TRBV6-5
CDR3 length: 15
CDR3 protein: CASRTDGGGAYEQYF
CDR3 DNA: TGTGCCAGCAGGACCGATGGCGGGGGGGCTTACGAGCAGTACTTC

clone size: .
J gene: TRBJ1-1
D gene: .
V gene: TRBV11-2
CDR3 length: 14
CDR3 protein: CASTWGPSGTEAFF
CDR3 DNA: TGTGCCAGCACCTGGGGGCCTTCGGGGACTGAAGCTTTCTTT